This T cell receptor beta chain comes out of a study of shared clonotypes between healthy human individuals (dated by TCRdb to the early 2020s). Regarding the study in general: The cohort comprised a couple of women and three men aged 18 to 49 years. For each donor, three plates each were used for CD4 naive and CD4 memory, two plates were used for CD8 naive, and one plate was used for CD8 memory. Between about 0.8 and 8.9 billion PBMCs per donor were obtained by leukapheresis. Libraries were prepared and TCR repertoires were sequenced by different laboratories using diverse techniques, in order to increase sequencing depth and limit assay-specific biases. To estimate repertoire size and how much clonotype sharing occurs between individuals, the study deeply sequenced the blood TCR repertoires of five healthy adults.

As concerns this clone: What antigen it recognizes has not been identified. No base qualities exist here, and no much larger clone lies one base off it.

Using the deep immunoSEQ assay, TCR CDR3 regions were amplified from genomic DNA by multiplex PCR. Extracted genomic DNA from each cell subset was distributed evenly across all wells of several immunoSEQ 96-well plates, and each plate was treated as a replicate. For sorted subsets, around 200 ng genomic DNA, equal to 25,000 to 35,000 T cell genomes, was loaded into each replicate PCR. Purified libraries were quantified with a Qubit 3.0 fluorometer, sized on a Bioanalyzer 2100, and re-quantified with the KAPA Library Quantification kit. Every immunoSEQ 96-well plate was sequenced on a dedicated single-read 150-cycle Illumina NextSeq 550 flow cell. Under the source paper's analysis protocol: Because only junctional sequences without quality scores were contained in the immunoSEQ output, filtering matching that applied to full-length reads could not be performed. Sequences were annotated with PyIR, a Python wrapper for IgBLAST v1.9, using IMGT germline references to assign V/J genes and CDR3. Reads were removed for weak V/J assignments (E-value above 1e-6), missing CDR3, stop codons, out-of-frame junctions, or ambiguous translated residues. A V3J clonotype was defined by an identical inferred V gene, J gene, and CDR3 amino acid sequence. To compute the percentage overlap between repertoires, the number of shared unique clonotypes was divided by the size of the smaller repertoire. Three approaches were used to assess repertoire richness: RTK rarefaction, the Chao1 estimator, and Recon v2.1 estimates of unobserved clonotypes. Generation probabilities for all TCRbeta clonotypes obtained by the gDNA method from a handful of donors were computed using OLGA. Drawn from immuneACCESS, this table holds only the in-frame rearrangements with V and J called that TCRdb kept. Clones are partly lost; checked studies trace under half to an unresolved V gene and leave the rest unexplained. The DNA was the basis for D and trimming; V, J and clone size are from that table. The sample records roughly 1,500,000 clones, around 98.5% of which are singletons. The ten largest account for under 0.45% of the sample.

Overall study results and their limits: Based on pairwise subsampling, the degree of clonotype sharing among donors was expected to be affected by sequencing depth. When a few donors were compared, the shared fraction of clonotypes was roughly 4.8% for naive CD4, around 3.5% for naive CD8, 2% to 2.5% for memory CD4, and 0.4% for memory CD8. Sampling was restricted to blood, and TCR repertoires in tissue are likely to differ from TCR repertoires in blood. Because the study included a small number of donors, the genetic and exposure-history diversity represented was limited. Naive subsets generally had larger estimated clonotype richness than memory subsets. Rarefaction of sorted-subset datasets indicated incomplete sequencing despite the large sequencing depth. Clonotypes shared by all four sorted-subset donors showed higher generation probabilities than non-shared clonotypes.

Healthy HIV-negative adults with no recently reported acute infections or vaccinations were included as donors. Every donor was a Caucasian adult living in Nashville, Tennessee, USA. CD4+ T cells were enriched by magnetic negative selection; naive cells were then positively selected on CD45RA, and the negative fraction formed the memory subset. Blood was collected by leukapheresis, and PBMCs were isolated by Ficoll-Histopaque density gradient centrifugation and then cryopreserved in liquid nitrogen vapor phase. Purity and quantity of every magnetically sorted T cell population were checked by analytical flow cytometry. Genomic DNA was isolated from every sorted fraction and measured by UV absorbance on a Nanodrop 2000c. The sequencing sample was made of naive CD4+ T cells sorted from blood. The intended sense of this specimen's cell subset or site label: CD45RA+ positively selected. This receptor was obtained from a man under 40 in good health.

CDR3 protein: CASSSRVTVPAFF. The DNA reads TGTGCCAGCAGCTCCCGGGTCACAGTGCCAGCTTTCTTT. The V gene is TRBV5-6 and the J gene is TRBJ1-1; the D gene is unclear. The junction carries 16 bases between V and J, which are trimmed by 3 bases and 10 bases respectively. The germline V gene sets CDR1 to SGHDT and CDR2 to YYEEEE. CDR3 length: 13 amino acids, cysteine to phenylalanine. CDR3 DNA only is kept here, 39 bases in frame from base 1.